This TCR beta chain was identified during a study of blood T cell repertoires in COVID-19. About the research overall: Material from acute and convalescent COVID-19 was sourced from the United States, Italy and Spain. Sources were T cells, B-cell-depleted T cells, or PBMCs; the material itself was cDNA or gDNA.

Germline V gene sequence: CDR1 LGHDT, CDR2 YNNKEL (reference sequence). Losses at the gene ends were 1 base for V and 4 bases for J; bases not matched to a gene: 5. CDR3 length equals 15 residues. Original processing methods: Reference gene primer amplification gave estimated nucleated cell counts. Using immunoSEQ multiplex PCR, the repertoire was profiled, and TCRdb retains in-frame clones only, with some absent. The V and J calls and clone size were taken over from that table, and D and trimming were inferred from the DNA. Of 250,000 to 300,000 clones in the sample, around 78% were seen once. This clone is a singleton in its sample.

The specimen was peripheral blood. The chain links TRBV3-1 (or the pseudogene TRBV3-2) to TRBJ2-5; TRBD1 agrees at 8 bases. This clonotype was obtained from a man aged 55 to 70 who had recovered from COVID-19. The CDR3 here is CASSQGTGGGETQYF. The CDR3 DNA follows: TGTGCCAGCAGCCAAGGAACAGGGGGTGGAGAGACCCAGTACTTC.